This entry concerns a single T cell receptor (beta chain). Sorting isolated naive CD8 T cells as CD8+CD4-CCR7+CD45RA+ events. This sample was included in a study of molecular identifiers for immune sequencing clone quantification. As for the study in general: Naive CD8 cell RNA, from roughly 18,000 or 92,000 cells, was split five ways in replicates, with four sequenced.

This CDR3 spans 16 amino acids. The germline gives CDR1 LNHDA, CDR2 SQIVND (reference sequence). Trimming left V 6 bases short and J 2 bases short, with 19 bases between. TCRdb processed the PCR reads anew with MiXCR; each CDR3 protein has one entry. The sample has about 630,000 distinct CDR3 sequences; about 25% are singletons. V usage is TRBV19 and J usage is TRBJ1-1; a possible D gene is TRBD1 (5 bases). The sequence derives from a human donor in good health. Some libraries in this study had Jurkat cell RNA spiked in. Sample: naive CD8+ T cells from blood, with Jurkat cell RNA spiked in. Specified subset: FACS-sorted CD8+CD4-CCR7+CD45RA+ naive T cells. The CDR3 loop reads CASSPVLWGGNTEAFF. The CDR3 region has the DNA TGTGCCAGTAGCCCCGTATTGTGGGGGGGTAACACTGAAGCTTTCTTT.